The present entry profiles one TCR beta chain with its context. Its antigen is unidentified. Data came from immunoSEQ multiplex PCR; TCRdb stores just in-frame clones and leaves some out. The sample yields about 150,000 clones, roughly 90% seen once. This sample was taken from a study of T cell responses to AZD1222 COVID-19 vaccine. Study at large: Pooled together were second doses at about 4 or about 12 weeks. Study results and limitations: With two AZD1222 doses given, Spike-specific TCR breadth and depth both rose. Mapped onto spike, vaccine-associated CD4 TCRs spanned it and were dominant at 160-218 and 743-854. No repertoire was sampled before or during the peak T cell response, only after it.

The V end lost 1 base, the J end lost 12 bases, and 13 bases lay between the germline ends. The CDR3 covers 13 residues. CDR1 is SGHTA, CDR2 FQGNSA, per germline. The sample here was peripheral blood, taken on day 0 of AZD1222 vaccination. The clonotype was recovered from an adult in good health. The chain employs TRBV7-2 and TRBJ2-1; perhaps TRBD1 as D (6 bases). The CDR3 loop is CASSLEVGARQFF. In nucleotides, the CDR3 is TGTGCCAGCAGCTTAGAAGTGGGGGCGCGGCAGTTCTTC.